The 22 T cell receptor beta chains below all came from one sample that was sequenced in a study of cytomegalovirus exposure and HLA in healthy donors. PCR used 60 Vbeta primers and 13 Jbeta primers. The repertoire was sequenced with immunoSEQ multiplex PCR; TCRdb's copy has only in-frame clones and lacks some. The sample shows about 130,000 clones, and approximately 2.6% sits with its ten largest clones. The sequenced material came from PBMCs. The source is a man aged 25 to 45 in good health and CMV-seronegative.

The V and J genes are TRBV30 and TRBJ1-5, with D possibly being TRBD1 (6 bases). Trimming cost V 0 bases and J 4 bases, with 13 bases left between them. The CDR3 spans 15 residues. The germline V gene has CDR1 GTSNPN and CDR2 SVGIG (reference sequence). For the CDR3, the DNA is TGTGCCTGGAGTGTGGTTCAGGGGATAAATCAGCCCCAGCATTTT. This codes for CAWSVVQGINQPQHF.

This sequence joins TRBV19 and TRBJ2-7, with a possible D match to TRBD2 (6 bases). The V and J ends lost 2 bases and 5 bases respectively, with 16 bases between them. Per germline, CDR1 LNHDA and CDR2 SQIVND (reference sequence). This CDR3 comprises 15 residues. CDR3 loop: CASSISGQARHEQYF. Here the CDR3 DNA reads TGTGCCAGTAGTATAAGCGGGCAGGCAAGACACGAGCAGTACTTC.

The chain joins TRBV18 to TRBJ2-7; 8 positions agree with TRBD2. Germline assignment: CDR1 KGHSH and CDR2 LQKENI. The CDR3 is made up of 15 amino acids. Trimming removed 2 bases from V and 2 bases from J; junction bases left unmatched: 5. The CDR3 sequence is CASSPTSGTPYEQYF. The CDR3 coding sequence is TGTGCCAGCTCACCAACTAGCGGAACCCCCTACGAGCAGTACTTC.

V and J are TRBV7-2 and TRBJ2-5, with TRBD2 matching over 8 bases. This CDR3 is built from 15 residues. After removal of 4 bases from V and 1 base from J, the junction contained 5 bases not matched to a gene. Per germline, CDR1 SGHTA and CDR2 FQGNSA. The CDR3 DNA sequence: TGTGCCAGCAGCTCTTATAGCGGGACCCAAGAGACCCAGTACTTC. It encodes CASSSYSGTQETQYF.

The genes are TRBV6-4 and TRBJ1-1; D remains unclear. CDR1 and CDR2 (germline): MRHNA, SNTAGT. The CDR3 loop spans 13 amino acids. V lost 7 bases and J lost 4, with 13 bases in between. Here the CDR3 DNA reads TGTGCCAGCACCGAGGGCGCCGGCACTGAAGCTTTCTTT. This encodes CASTEGAGTEAFF.

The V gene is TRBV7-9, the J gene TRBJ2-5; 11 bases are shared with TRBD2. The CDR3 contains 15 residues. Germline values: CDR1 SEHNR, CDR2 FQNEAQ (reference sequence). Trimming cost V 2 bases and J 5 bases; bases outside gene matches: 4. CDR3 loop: CASSLQLAGVETQYF. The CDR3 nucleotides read TGTGCCAGCAGCTTACAACTAGCGGGAGTGGAGACCCAGTACTTC.

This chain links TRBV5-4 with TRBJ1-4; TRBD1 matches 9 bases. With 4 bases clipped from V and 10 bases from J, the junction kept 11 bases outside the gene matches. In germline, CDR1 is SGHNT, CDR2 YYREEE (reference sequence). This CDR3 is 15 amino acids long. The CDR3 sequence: CASSMAGTGSGKLFF. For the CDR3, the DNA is TGTGCCAGCAGCATGGCCGGGACAGGGTCGGGAAAACTGTTTTTT.

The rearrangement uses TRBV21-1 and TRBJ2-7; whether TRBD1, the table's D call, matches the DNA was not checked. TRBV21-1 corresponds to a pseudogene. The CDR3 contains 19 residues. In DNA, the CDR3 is TGTGCCAGCAGCAAAGGGGGGATGCGGGGGACAGGGGACTCCTACGAGCAGTACTTC. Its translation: CASSKGGMRGTGDSYEQYF.

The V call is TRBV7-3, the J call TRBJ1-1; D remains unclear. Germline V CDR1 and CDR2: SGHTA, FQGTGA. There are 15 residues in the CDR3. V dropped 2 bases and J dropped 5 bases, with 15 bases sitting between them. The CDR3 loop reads CASSLGALGSTEAFF. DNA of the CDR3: TGTGCCAGCAGCTTAGGTGCCCTCGGGAGTACTGAAGCTTTCTTT. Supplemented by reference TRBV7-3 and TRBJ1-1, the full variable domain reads GAGVSQTPSNKVTEKGKYVELRCDPISGHTALYWYRQSLGQGPEFLIYFQGTGAADDSGLPNDRFFAVRPEGSVSTLKIQRTERGDSAVYLCASSLGALGSTEAFFGQGTRLTVV.

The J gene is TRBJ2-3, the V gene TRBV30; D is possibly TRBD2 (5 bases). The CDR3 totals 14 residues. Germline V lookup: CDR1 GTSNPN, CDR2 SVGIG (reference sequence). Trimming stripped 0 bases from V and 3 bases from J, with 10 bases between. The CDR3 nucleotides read TGTGCCTGGAGTGTAACTAGTGGTACAGATACGCAGTATTTT. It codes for CAWSVTSGTDTQYF.

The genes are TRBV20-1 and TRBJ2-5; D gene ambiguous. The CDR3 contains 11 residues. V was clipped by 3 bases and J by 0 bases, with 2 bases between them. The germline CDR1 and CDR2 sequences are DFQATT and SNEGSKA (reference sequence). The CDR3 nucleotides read TGCAGTGCTAGCAACCAAGAGACCCAGTACTTC. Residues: CSASNQETQYF.

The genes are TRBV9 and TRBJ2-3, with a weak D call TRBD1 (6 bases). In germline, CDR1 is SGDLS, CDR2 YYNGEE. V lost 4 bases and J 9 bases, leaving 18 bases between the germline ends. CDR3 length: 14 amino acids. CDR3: CASSPSAGEDTQYF. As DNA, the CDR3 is TGTGCCAGCAGCCCCTCCGCAGGGGAAGACACGCAGTATTTT.

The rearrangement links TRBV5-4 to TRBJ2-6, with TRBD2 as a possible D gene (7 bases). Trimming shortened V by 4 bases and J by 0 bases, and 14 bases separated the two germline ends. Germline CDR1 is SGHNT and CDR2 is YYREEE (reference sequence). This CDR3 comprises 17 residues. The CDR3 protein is CASSSKGGLSGANVLTF. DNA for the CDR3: TGTGCCAGCAGCAGCAAGGGGGGGCTCTCTGGGGCCAACGTCCTGACTTTC.

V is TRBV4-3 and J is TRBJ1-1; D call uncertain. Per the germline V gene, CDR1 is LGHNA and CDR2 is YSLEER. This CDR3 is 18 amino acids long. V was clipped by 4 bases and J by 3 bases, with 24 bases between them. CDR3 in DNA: TGCGCCAGCAGCCCCCAGCCCGGTGAGGACTTCCCTGACACTGAAGCTTTCTTT. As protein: CASSPQPGEDFPDTEAFF.

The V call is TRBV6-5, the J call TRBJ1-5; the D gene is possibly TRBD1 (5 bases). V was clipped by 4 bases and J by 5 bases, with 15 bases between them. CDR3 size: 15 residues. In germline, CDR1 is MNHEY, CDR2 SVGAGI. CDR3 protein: CASSSPRVSDQPQHF. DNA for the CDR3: TGTGCCAGCAGTTCCCCCAGGGTATCCGATCAGCCCCAGCATTTT.

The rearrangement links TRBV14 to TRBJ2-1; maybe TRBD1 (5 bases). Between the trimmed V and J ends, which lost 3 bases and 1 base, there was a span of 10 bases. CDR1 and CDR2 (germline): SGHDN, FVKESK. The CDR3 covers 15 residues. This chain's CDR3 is CASSQGYRSYNEQFF. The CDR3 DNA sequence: TGTGCCAGCAGCCAGGGTTACAGGTCCTACAATGAGCAGTTCTTC.

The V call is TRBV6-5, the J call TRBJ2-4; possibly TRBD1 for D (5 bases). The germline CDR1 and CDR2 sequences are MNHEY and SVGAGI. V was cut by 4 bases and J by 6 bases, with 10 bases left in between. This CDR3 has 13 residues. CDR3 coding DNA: TGTGCCAGCAGTTTAGGGCAGGGAAACATTCAGTACTTC. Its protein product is CASSLGQGNIQYF.

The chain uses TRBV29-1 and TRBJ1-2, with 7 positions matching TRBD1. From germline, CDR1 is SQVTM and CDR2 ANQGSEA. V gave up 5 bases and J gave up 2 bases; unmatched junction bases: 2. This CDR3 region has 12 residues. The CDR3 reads CSVSQGNYGYTF. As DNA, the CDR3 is TGCAGCGTTTCACAGGGGAACTATGGCTACACCTTC.

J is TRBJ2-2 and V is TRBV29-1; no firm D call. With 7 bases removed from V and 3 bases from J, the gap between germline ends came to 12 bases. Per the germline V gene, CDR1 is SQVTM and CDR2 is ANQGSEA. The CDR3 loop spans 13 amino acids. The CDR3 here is CSGDRSDTGELFF. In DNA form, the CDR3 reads TGCAGCGGTGATCGGTCGGACACCGGGGAGCTGTTTTTT.

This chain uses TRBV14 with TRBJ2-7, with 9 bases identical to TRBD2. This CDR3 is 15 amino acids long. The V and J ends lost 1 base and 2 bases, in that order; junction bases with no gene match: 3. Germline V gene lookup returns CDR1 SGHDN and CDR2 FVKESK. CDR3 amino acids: CASSQGLAVPYEQYF. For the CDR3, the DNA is TGTGCCAGCAGCCAAGGACTAGCGGTCCCCTACGAGCAGTACTTC.

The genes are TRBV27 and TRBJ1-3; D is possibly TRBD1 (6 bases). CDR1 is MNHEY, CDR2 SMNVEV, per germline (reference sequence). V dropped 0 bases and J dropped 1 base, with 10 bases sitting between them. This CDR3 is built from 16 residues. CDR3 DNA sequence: TGTGCCAGCAGTTTATCCTTGGGGGCGTCTGGAAACACCATATATTTT. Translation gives CASSLSLGASGNTIYF.

CDR3 in DNA: TGCGCCAGCAGCTCGTTAGGACTAGCGGGGGACCAGCAGTACTTC. Translated: CASSSLGLAGDQQYF. V is TRBV5-1 and J is TRBJ2-7; 13 bases match TRBD2. Germline V gene sequence: CDR1 SGHRS, CDR2 YFSETQ. This CDR3 is built from 15 residues. The V segment lost 3 bases and the J segment 8 bases; nucleotides outside the gene matches: 8.